A selection of T cell receptor beta chains follows, all from one sample in a study of blood T cell repertoires in COVID-19. Libraries were prepared by immunoSEQ multiplex PCR; TCRdb keeps only in-frame clonotypes and omits some of them. The sample has about 75,000 clones; around 67% are singletons. The sample consisted of peripheral blood. Every receptor here comes from a human donor with acute or convalescent COVID-19. The donor label of this sample is uncertain. The CDR3 runs from the conserved cysteine through the conserved F or W. A D gene is named only where the DNA matches it firmly. Clone size is not always given. Where it is, it says once, few, many or a class for expanded clones.

- | TRBJ2-3 | TRBV27 | few | CASSPYRLGRHSDTQYF | TGTGCCAGCAGTCCGTACCGGCTTGGCCGACACAGTGATACGCAGTATTTT
- | TRBJ1-5 | TRBV2 | - | CASRLPYSNQPQHF | TGTGCCAGCAGACTGCCATATAGCAATCAGCCCCAGCATTTT
TRBD2 | TRBJ2-2 | TRBV7-6 | - | CASSSRPSTSGVNTGELFF | TGTGCCAGCAGCTCCCGCCCCTCGACGAGCGGGGTGAACACCGGGGAGCTGTTTTTT
TRBD2 | TRBJ2-2 | TRBV30 | - | CAWRSDSAGVGTGELFF | TGTGCCTGGAGATCAGACTCAGCGGGAGTTGGGACCGGGGAGCTGTTTTTT
TRBD1 | TRBJ1-2 | TRBV12-3/TRBV12-4 | - | CASSVDRGYGYTF | TGTGCCAGCAGTGTGGACAGGGGATATGGCTACACCTTC
- | TRBJ2-2 | TRBV10-3 | - | CAISEDFSRRDRGGELFF | TGTGCCATCAGTGAGGATTTTAGTAGAAGGGATCGGGGCGGGGAGCTGTTTTTT
- | TRBJ2-3 | TRBV20-1 | - | CSASREEGQYF | TGCAGTGCTAGCCGGGAAGAGGGGCAGTATTTT
TRBD2 | TRBJ2-3 | TRBV3-1/TRBV3-2 | - | CASSQAPGGTTDTQYF | TGTGCCAGCAGCCAAGCACCGGGGGGGACCACAGATACGCAGTATTTT
TRBD1 | TRBJ1-4 | TRBV14 | - | CASSQQGEREKLFF | TGTGCCAGCAGCCAACAGGGGGAGCGTGAAAAACTGTTTTTT
- | TRBJ1-5 | TRBV2 | - | CASSASKGYNQPQHF | TGTGCCAGCAGTGCTTCCAAGGGGTACAATCAGCCCCAGCATTTT
- | TRBJ2-5 | TRBV7-2 | - | CASSLERVSKTQYF | TGTGCCAGCAGCTTAGAGCGGGTATCGAAGACCCAGTACTTC
TRBD1 | TRBJ2-5 | TRBV11-3 | once | CASSRGQGAWETQYF | TGTGCCAGCAGCCGGGGACAGGGTGCATGGGAGACCCAGTACTTC
- | TRBJ2-1 | TRBV11-3 | - | CASSGGAEEQFF | TGTGCCAGCAGCGGCGGAGCGGAGGAGCAGTTCTTC
- | TRBJ2-1 | TRBV7-6 | - | CASSLFGGEFF | TGTGCCAGCAGCTTATTCGGGGGAGAGTTCTTC
- | TRBJ1-2 | TRBV12-1 | - | CASSATREPLYGYTF | TGTGCCAGCAGCGCCACACGGGAGCCATTATATGGCTACACCTTC
TRBD2 | TRBJ2-1 | TRBV19 | once | CASSTLAGGRLSPYNEQFF | TGTGCCAGTAGTACACTAGCGGGAGGACGTCTTTCCCCGTACAATGAGCAGTTCTTC
TRBD1 | TRBJ1-1 | TRBV19 | - | CASGLGGHRAEAFF | TGTGCCAGTGGATTAGGGGGCCACAGGGCTGAAGCTTTCTTT
- | TRBJ1-1 | TRBV7-3 | - | CASSSLGGAGTEAFF | TGTGCCAGCAGCTCCCTAGGGGGTGCAGGTACTGAAGCTTTCTTT
- | TRBJ1-1 | TRBV10-1 | - | CASSEHLRGNTEAFF | TGCGCCAGCAGTGAGCACCTCAGGGGGAACACTGAAGCTTTCTTT
- | TRBJ2-7 | TRBV2 | - | CASMEVGLYEQYF | TGTGCCAGCATGGAGGTGGGCCTTTACGAGCAGTACTTC
- | TRBJ1-1 | TRBV19 | - | CASSNINTEAFF | TGTGCCAGTAGTAATATTAACACTGAAGCTTTCTTT
- | TRBJ1-2 | TRBV28 | - | CASSQSKGYTF | TGTGCCAGCAGTCAGTCCAAAGGCTACACCTTC
- | TRBJ1-3 | TRBV5-4 | - | CASSSRVSGNTIYF | TGTGCCAGCAGCTCCAGGGTTTCTGGAAACACCATATATTTT
TRBD1 | TRBJ1-2 | TRBV3-1/TRBV3-2 | - | CASSRTSGQGARGYTF | TGTGCCAGCAGCCGAACCTCGGGACAGGGGGCTCGCGGCTACACCTTC
TRBD1 | TRBJ1-5 | TRBV7-9 | - | CASSLITGASNQPQHF | TGTGCCAGCAGCTTAATCACAGGGGCTAGCAATCAGCCCCAGCATTTT
TRBD1 | TRBJ1-1 | TRBV19 | - | CASNDRGVAEAFF | TGTGCCAGTAATGACAGGGGAGTCGCTGAAGCTTTCTTT
- | TRBJ1-4 | TRBV28 | few | CASSPWEGRGEKLFF | TGTGCCAGCAGCCCTTGGGAGGGACGGGGTGAAAAACTGTTTTTT
TRBD1 | TRBJ1-4 | TRBV2 | once | CASTLTGRNEKLFF | TGTGCCAGCACCCTGACAGGGCGTAATGAAAAACTGTTTTTT
- | TRBJ2-7 | TRBV28 | - | CASSVIYEQYF | TGTGCCAGCAGCGTAATCTACGAGCAGTACTTC